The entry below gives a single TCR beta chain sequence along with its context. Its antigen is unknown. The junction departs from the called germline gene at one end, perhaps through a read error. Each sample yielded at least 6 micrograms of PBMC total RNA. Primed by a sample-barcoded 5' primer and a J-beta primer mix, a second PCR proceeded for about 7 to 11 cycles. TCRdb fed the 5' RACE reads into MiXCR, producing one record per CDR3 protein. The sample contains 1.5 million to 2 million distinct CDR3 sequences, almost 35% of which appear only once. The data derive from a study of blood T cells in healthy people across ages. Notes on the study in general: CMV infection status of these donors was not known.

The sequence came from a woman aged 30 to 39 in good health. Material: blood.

The CDR3 region is CVSSGAGGPWDEQFF. The CDR3 nucleotides read TGTGTCAGCAGCGGAGCGGGGGGGCCTTGGGATGAGCAGTTCTTC. The chain couples TRBV9 to TRBJ2-1; TRBD2 aligns across 10 bases. In germline, CDR1 is SGDLS, CDR2 YYNGEE. This CDR3 has 15 amino acids.